These T cell receptor beta chains were read from a single sample in a study of blood T cell repertoires in COVID-19. Using immunoSEQ multiplex PCR, the repertoire was profiled, and TCRdb retains in-frame clones only, with some absent. The sample has under 450,000 clones, roughly 80% seen once; the top ten hold more than 0.95%. The sample taken for sequencing was peripheral blood. The receptors here all came from a human donor with acute or convalescent COVID-19. The donor label of this sample is uncertain. CDR3s include the opening cysteine and the closing phenylalanine or tryptophan. Not all rows give a size; the values are once, few, many and, for expanded clones, a class.

j_call | v_call | clone_size | cdr3_aa
TRBJ2-3 | TRBV19 | . | CASSIGLRQGGDTQYF
TRBJ2-4 | TRBV7-9 | . | CASSLAGDGVIGAKNIQYF
TRBJ1-5 | TRBV5-6 | once | CASSLQQGQPQHF
TRBJ2-7 | TRBV15 | . | CATSRATGENYEQYF
TRBJ1-2 | TRBV11-2 | . | CASSLVSSYGYTF
TRBJ2-3 | TRBV3-1/TRBV3-2 | . | CASRRGGGGDTQYF
TRBJ1-2 | TRBV7-7 | . | CASSLAEQGNYGYTF
TRBJ2-5 | TRBV7-6 | . | CASSFLGSFGETQYF
TRBJ1-1 | TRBV19 | . | CASSGPRWDTEAFF
TRBJ1-3 | TRBV30 | . | CASLNDRVLGNTIYF
TRBJ2-3 | TRBV6-2/TRBV6-3 | . | CASSYRLAGEARTDTQYF
TRBJ1-1 | TRBV5-5 | . | CASSSQQGLAEAFF
TRBJ1-1 | TRBV18 | . | CASSHNRGTEAFF
TRBJ1-6 | TRBV30 | once | CAWSVGTGAYSPLHF
TRBJ2-2 | TRBV10-3 | once | CAISDTWPSGRAGAGELFF
TRBJ1-1 | TRBV5-4 | . | CASSGWTGSAEAFF
TRBJ2-7 | TRBV6-5 | . | CASSNDRSTYEQYF
TRBJ2-1 | TRBV3-1/TRBV3-2 | once | CASSSRTTISYNEQFF
TRBJ2-1 | TRBV12-3/TRBV12-4 | . | CASSRGGEQFF
TRBJ2-5 | TRBV6-5 | . | CASSRLAGLQDF
TRBJ2-7 | TRBV4-1 | . | CASSQVGRGAYEQYF
TRBJ1-6 | TRBV11-2 | few | CASRGRTAGNSPLHF
TRBJ2-7 | TRBV15 | . | CATSRDREGSSYEQYF
TRBJ2-1 | TRBV7-8 | . | CASSLAGGVKSRPSNNEQFF
TRBJ1-1 | TRBV29-1 | . | CSALRQGWGTEAFF
TRBJ1-6 | TRBV2 | . | CASRPRGSPLHF
TRBJ2-2 | TRBV27 | . | CASTKDYFTGELFF
TRBJ1-3 | TRBV7-2 | . | CASSLGLPGNTIYF
TRBJ2-1 | TRBV7-2 | . | CASSLVASYPSNEQFF
TRBJ2-5 | TRBV27 | . | CASSRDSQETQYF
TRBJ2-5 | TRBV27 | . | CASSYLTSGGAWAQYF
TRBJ2-7 | TRBV6-1 | . | CASSGLAGFSQRTYEQYF
TRBJ2-1 | TRBV23-1 | . | CASSQEYNEQFF
TRBJ1-1 | TRBV30 | . | CAWTYSGGQGEAFF
TRBJ1-1 | TRBV5-1 | . | CASSLSAGLMNTEAFF
TRBJ1-6 | TRBV28 | . | CASSPNDRGHNSPLHF
TRBJ2-5 | TRBV5-1 | . | CASSFYLGGETQYF
TRBJ1-6 | TRBV5-1 | . | CASSLTGQGSYNSPLHF
TRBJ2-7 | TRBV5-4 | . | CASSLAGLAGGYEQYF
TRBJ2-7 | TRBV30 | . | CAWSVRSGGRNYEQYF
TRBJ2-5 | TRBV29-1 | . | CSVQTRGRGTETQYF
TRBJ2-2 | TRBV5-6 | . | CASSSGLTGSTGELFF